The clone carrying this T cell receptor beta chain was picked up many times. Antigen: not known. These data are taken from a study of cytotoxic CD8 clonotypes in ibrutinib-treated CLL. Looking at the study overall: Response samples followed a median 12 months of treatment, range 6 to 36.

General observations from the study: Higher circulating CD8+ T-cell counts strongly accompanied higher baseline clonality, above age-matched healthy donors.

Data came from immunoSEQ multiplex PCR; TCRdb stores just in-frame clones and leaves some out. The sample lists about 32,000 clones, over 55% occurring once. The CDR3 consists of 14 residues. Germline CDR1 reads MGHRA; CDR2 reads YSYEKL. Trimming removed 0 bases from V and 3 bases from J, with 9 bases in between. Source: PBMCs, taken at disease progression, from a patient treated with ibrutinib. This rearrangement joins TRBV4-1 to TRBJ2-7; D is unclear. The clonotype comes from a human donor with chronic lymphocytic leukemia. The CDR3 here is CASSQDGVYYEQYF. The CDR3, as DNA: TGCGCCAGCAGCCAAGATGGGGTATACTACGAGCAGTACTTC.